The present T cell receptor beta chain was sequenced within a study of blood T cell repertoires in COVID-19. Study-wide context: Acute-phase and convalescent COVID-19 samples originated in the United States, Italy and Spain. From T cells, B-cell-depleted T cells, or PBMCs came the material, which was cDNA or gDNA.

The germline gives CDR1 MDHEN, CDR2 SYDVKM. The CDR3 covers 19 residues. After removal of 6 bases from V and 2 bases from J, the junction contained 16 bases not matched to a gene. This clone has a handful of counts. Methods used by the authors: From reference gene primer amplification, estimates of nucleated cell counts were derived. Generated by immunoSEQ multiplex PCR, the TCRdb table keeps only in-frame clones and is missing some. The V and J calls and clone size were taken over from that table, and D and trimming were inferred from the DNA. The data show about 190,000 clones, with roughly 80% seen just once and around 12% held by the top ten.

The chain employs TRBV28 and TRBJ1-2; the match to TRBD1 covers 12 bases. The sequenced sample was peripheral blood. The TCR originated in a woman between 50 and 59 years old with acute or convalescent COVID-19. The CDR3 here is CASRSPGTGGPRGNYGYTF. DNA for the CDR3: TGTGCCAGCAGAAGTCCGGGGACAGGGGGCCCGCGTGGGAACTATGGCTACACCTTC.